This entry features one T cell receptor beta chain sequence. Its antigen is as yet unknown. These data come from a study of CD8+ T cells in alopecia areata. Turning to the study itself: Administration of oral tofacitinib to treated patients was at 5 to 10 mg twice daily.

Whole-study results and caveats: Many expanded lesional clones persisted in scalp and blood during tofacitinib treatment.

Specified treatment: oral pan-JAK inhibitor, 5-10 mg twice daily. Following extraction, RNA underwent reverse transcription to cDNA, which served as the sequencing template. Assay used: immunoSEQ multiplex PCR; TCRdb lists only in-frame clones, some missing. The sample lists around 100,000 clones; about three fifths were seen once. The CDR3 loop spans 15 amino acids. In germline, CDR1 is SGHDN, CDR2 FVKESK. V lost 1 base and J 2 bases, leaving 10 bases between the germline ends. Sequencing was performed on CD8+ T cells sorted from blood, taken at approximately week 60, from a patient treated with tofacitinib. V and J are TRBV14 and TRBJ2-3, with TRBD1 as a possible D gene (5 bases). The source is a human donor with alopecia areata. CDR3: CASSQAQALTDTQYF. Here the CDR3 DNA reads TGTGCCAGCAGCCAAGCACAGGCCCTCACAGATACGCAGTATTTT.